This record covers a single T cell receptor beta chain. Its antigen is not identified. These data belong to a study of shared clonotypes between healthy human individuals. Study background: The plates for each donor numbered three CD4 naive, three CD4 memory, two CD8 naive and one CD8 memory. Study-level findings and limits: Blood was the sole source, and tissue repertoires probably differ.

This CDR3 has 14 residues. Germline values: CDR1 LNHDA, CDR2 SQIVND (reference sequence). Trimming at V came to 5 bases and at J to 4 bases, leaving 7 bases not matched to a gene. Libraries were prepared by immunoSEQ multiplex PCR; TCRdb keeps only in-frame clonotypes and omits some of them. The data hold about 680,000 clones, with around 78% observed a single time. The chain recombines TRBV19 with TRBJ1-1; 7 nucleotides agree with TRBD1. The material sequenced was memory CD4+ T cells sorted from blood. As to subset: CD45RA-negative fraction. The clonotype comes from a woman under 40 in good health. The CDR3 sequence is CASSSRQGGTEAFF. CDR3 in DNA: TGTGCCAGTAGTTCCAGACAGGGAGGCACTGAAGCTTTCTTT. Full variable domain (rest looked up from reference TRBV19 and TRBJ1-1): DGGITQSPKYLFRKEGQNVTLSCEQNLNHDAMYWYRQDPGQGLRLIYYSQIVNDFQKGDIAEGYSVSREKKESFPLTVTSAQKNPTAFYLCASSSRQGGTEAFFGQGTRLTVV.